This T cell receptor (beta chain) was observed in a study of blood T cell repertoires in COVID-19. About the study: Whether acute or convalescent, the COVID-19 samples came from the United States, Italy and Spain.

Seattle patients were enrolled while actively infected and followed longitudinally. This CDR3 has 14 residues. Trimming stripped 1 base from V and 4 bases from J, with 9 bases between. The germline V gene encodes CDR1 LGHNT and CDR2 FRNRAP. Per the authors' pipeline: By means of reference gene primer amplification, nucleated cell counts were estimated. The method was immunoSEQ multiplex PCR; TCRdb's version includes in-frame clones alone and lacks a portion of them. V and J calls and clone size come straight from that table; D and trimming were deduced from the DNA. The data show about 500,000 clones, 85% to 90% seen once.

Sequenced: peripheral blood. This TCR was recovered from a woman between 50 and 59 years old with COVID-19, enrolled during active disease. This chain links TRBV12-5 with TRBJ2-3, with D possibly being TRBD2 (6 bases). The chain's CDR3 is CASGLAGVADTQYF. The CDR3 DNA follows: TGTGCTAGTGGTTTGGCGGGGGTAGCAGATACGCAGTATTTT. Filled out from reference TRBV12-5 and TRBJ2-3, the complete variable domain reads DARVTQTPRHKVTEMGQEVTMRCQPILGHNTVFWYRQTMMQGLELLAYFRNRAPLDDSGMPKDRFSAEMPDATLATLKIQPSEPRDSAVYFCASGLAGVADTQYFGPGTRLTVL.